This T cell receptor (beta chain) appears in the sequencing data of a study of blood T cell repertoires in COVID-19. Original analysis: Nucleated cell counts were estimated from reference gene primer amplification. Clones were read by immunoSEQ multiplex PCR, and TCRdb kept only the in-frame ones, dropping some. The DNA was the basis for D and trimming; V, J and clone size are from that table. The sample records about 75,000 clones, 87% being singletons. The specimen sequenced was peripheral blood. The TCR was taken from a woman aged 50 to 65 with acute or convalescent COVID-19.

Here the CDR3 reads CASRAGLAQPQHF. The CDR3 region has the DNA TGTGCCAGTAGGGCAGGGCTCGCCCAGCCCCAGCATTTT. This sequence joins TRBV19 and TRBJ1-5, with a tentative D call TRBD1 (5 bases). This CDR3 spans 13 amino acids. Germline V gene sequence: CDR1 LNHDA, CDR2 SQIVND (reference sequence). V lost 6 bases and J lost 7, with 13 bases in between.